The 17 T cell receptor beta chains listed next were all sequenced from one sample in a study of T cell clonality in common variable immunodeficiency. TCRdb's table, derived via immunoSEQ multiplex PCR, lists solely in-frame clones and lacks some. This sample carries 40,000 to 60,000 clones, none of them present only once. Sequencing was carried out using peripheral blood mononuclear cells. These TCRs come from a person aged 18 to 70 in good health.

There are many counts of this clone. The sequenced fragment ends 3 residues before the CDR3 boundary, so the rest is inferred from the germline J gene. J is TRBJ1-1 and V is TRBV10-3, with TRBD1 as a possible D gene (5 bases). Trimming took off 2 bases at V and 4 bases at J, with 14 bases between the two ends. Germline V gene data show CDR1 as ENHRY and CDR2 as SYGVKD. The length of the CDR3 is 15 residues. The CDR3 here is CAISEAGVGGTEAFF. CDR3 bases read: TGTGCCATCAGTGAGGCGGGGGTGGGTGGCACTGAA.

This clone was seen ten or more times. The read comes to an end 3 residues before the CDR3 does, leaving the germline J gene to fill in the end. The chain employs TRBV7-2 and TRBJ1-1; unclear D gene. With 1 base removed from V and 6 bases from J, the gap between germline ends came to 12 bases. The CDR3 has 14 amino acids. Per the germline V gene, CDR1 is SGHTA and CDR2 is FQGNSA. The CDR3 protein is CASSLGAGMAEAFF. The CDR3 bases that were read are TGTGCCAGCAGCTTAGGGGCGGGGATGGCTGAA. Drawing the rest from reference TRBV7-2 and TRBJ1-1, the complete variable domain is GAGVSQSPSNKVTEKGKDVELRCDPISGHTALYWYRQSLGQGLEFLIYFQGNSAPDKSGLPSDRFSAERTGGSVSTLTIQRTQQEDSAVYLCASSLGAGMAEAFFGQGTRLTVV.

This clone has more than one count but fewer than ten. The CDR3 is cut off 3 residues early in the read; its end comes from the germline J gene. The gene calls are TRBV11-2 and TRBJ2-3, with TRBD2 as a possible D gene (5 bases). The V gene's germline CDR1 is SGHAT and CDR2 FQNNGV. This CDR3 is 12 amino acids long. Trimming pared 10 bases from V and 2 bases from J, leaving 10 bases between. CDR3 residues: CATRVVTDTQYF. The CDR3 bases that were read are TGTGCCACGAGGGTCGTCACAGATACG.

Many counts were recorded for this clone. With the read ending 3 residues before the CDR3 end, the germline J gene is used to fill in that end. This rearrangement joins TRBV7-2 to TRBJ1-4; 7 bases line up with TRBD1. The CDR3 sequence is 14 residues long. V dropped 2 bases and J dropped 8; count of bases not matched to a gene: 5. Germline V gene sequence: CDR1 SGHTA, CDR2 FQGNSA. CDR3 sequence: CASSLTTGQEKLFF. CDR3 DNA, as far as it was read: TGTGCCAGCAGCTTAACGACAGGGCAAGAAAAA.

The sample holds many counts of this clone. The CDR3 end is not reached by the read, which stops 3 residues before it; the germline J gene fills it in. The V call is TRBV4-1, the J call TRBJ2-1; 7 positions match TRBD2. CDR1 is MGHRA, CDR2 YSYEKL, per germline. Germline trimming cut 4 bases from V and 0 bases from J; bases unmatched to any gene: 6. The length of the CDR3 is 16 residues. The CDR3 sequence is CASSRDYLISYNEQFF. The covered CDR3 bases are TGCGCCAGCAGCCGGGACTATCTGATCTCCTACAATGAG.

In this sample, this clone turned up many times. The missing CDR3 end, 3 residues past where the read stops, is filled in from the germline J gene. The gene calls are TRBV20-1 and TRBJ2-7; the match to TRBD1 covers 9 bases. The V and J ends lost 1 base and 4 bases, in that order; junction bases with no gene match: 11. The CDR3 is 16 amino acids. Per the germline V gene, CDR1 is DFQATT and CDR2 is SNEGSKA (reference sequence). Incomplete CDR3 DNA: TGCAGTGCTAGAGCCCGAGGGGGACAGGGCCCGTACGAG. Its protein is CSARARGGQGPYE. The whole CDR3 sequence is CSARARGGQGPYEQYF.

Points on this clone: From the germline J gene comes the end of the CDR3, since the read stops 3 residues before it. The rearrangement joins TRBV13 to TRBJ2-1; possibly TRBD2 for D (7 bases). This CDR3 has 13 residues. Trimming stripped 3 bases from V and 9 bases from J, with 12 bases between. The V gene's germline CDR1 is PRHDT and CDR2 FYEKMQ (reference sequence). The CDR3 reads CASSFLGGGEQFF. The sequenced part of the CDR3 DNA is TGTGCCAGCAGCTTTTTAGGGGGGGGTGAG.

This clone was seen many times. The read terminates 3 residues ahead of where the CDR3 ends, so the germline J gene completes it. The chain uses TRBV12-5 and TRBJ2-1; 10 positions match TRBD2. The CDR3 length is 19 residues. J lost 7 bases, V lost 5 bases, and 20 bases had no gene match. Germline-derived CDR1 and CDR2 are LGHNT and FRNRAP. CDR3 DNA, as far as it was read: TGTGCTAGTGGTGCGAACTTACTAGCGGGGAGGGAATCGGTAAATGAG. Encoded protein: CASGANLLAGRESVNE. The complete CDR3 sequence is CASGANLLAGRESVNEQFF.

Many counts were recorded for this clone. The CDR3 goes on 3 residues after the read ends, and that part is filled in from the germline J gene. The rearrangement joins TRBV29-1 to TRBJ1-1; D not resolved. Germline V gives CDR1 SQVTM, CDR2 ANQGSEA. V was clipped by 8 bases and J by 4 bases, with 14 bases between them. CDR3 length: 12 amino acids. CDR3: CSLSGGSTEAFF. The DNA read from the CDR3 is TGCAGCCTCAGTGGCGGGAGCACTGAA. The full variable domain, completed using reference TRBV29-1 and TRBJ1-1, is SAVISQKPSRDICQRGTSLTIQCQVDSQVTMMFWYRQQPGQSLTLIATANQGSEATYESGFVIDKFPISRPNLTFSTLTVSNMSPEDSSIYLCSLSGGSTEAFFGQGTRLTVV.

Regarding this clone: The CDR3 end lies 3 residues beyond the end of the read and is filled in from the germline J gene. This chain links TRBV18 with TRBJ1-6; 8 bases line up with TRBD1. Germline trimming cut 4 bases from V and 10 bases from J; bases unmatched to any gene: 6. This CDR3 is built from 14 residues. Germline V gene lookup returns CDR1 KGHSH and CDR2 LQKENI. The DNA read from the CDR3 is TGTGCCAGCTCACAAGACAGACAGGGGTCACCC. This sequence encodes CASSQDRQGSP. The entire CDR3 sequence reads CASSQDRQGSPLHF.

This clone was detected ten times or more. The sequence runs out 3 residues before the end of the CDR3; the remainder is reconstructed from the germline J gene. The chain carries TRBV6-2 or TRBV6-3 and TRBJ2-2; the D is unclear. Germline V gives CDR1 MNHEY, CDR2 SVGEGT. The V gene lost 2 bases and the J gene lost 3 bases, with 4 bases spanning the gap. CDR3 length: 13 residues. The CDR3 reads CASSYRDTGELFF. The sequenced CDR3 bases are TGTGCCAGCAGTTACAGGGACACCGGGGAG.

This clone was picked up many times. From the germline J gene comes the end of the CDR3, since the read stops 3 residues before it. V and J are TRBV7-2 and TRBJ1-4, with 10 bases identical to TRBD1. The germline gives CDR1 SGHTA, CDR2 FQGNSA. CDR3 length equals 14 residues. V shed 5 bases and J 7 bases; nucleotides not matched to a gene: 4. The sequenced CDR3 bases are TGTGCCAGCAGCCCTCGGACAGGGGGTGAAAAA. Translating gives CASSPRTGGEK. The full CDR3 reads CASSPRTGGEKLFF.

This clone was seen repeatedly, ten times or more. The read halts 3 residues ahead of the CDR3 end, with the missing end drawn from the germline J gene. This sequence joins TRBV5-6 and TRBJ2-3; D is ambiguous. Per germline, CDR1 SGHDT and CDR2 YYEEEE. The CDR3 is 13 residues long. V lost 2 bases to trimming and J lost 4 bases, with 8 bases between them. This CDR3 is CASSFVVSDTQYF. CDR3 DNA, as far as it was read: TGTGCCAGCAGCTTCGTAGTATCAGATACG.

This clone occurred many times. The read stops 3 residues short of the end of the CDR3; the missing end is completed from the germline J gene. The chain recombines TRBV7-8 with TRBJ1-6, with D maybe TRBD1 (6 bases). The CDR3 contains 18 residues. From germline, CDR1 is SGHVS and CDR2 FQNEAQ. V lost 2 bases and J lost 11, with 25 bases in between. CDR3: CASSLSRGSRIRRTPLHF. Partial CDR3 DNA: TGTGCCAGCAGCTTATCGAGGGGGAGCCGAATCCGCCGAACACCC.

A remark on this clone: The observed sequence ends 3 residues before the CDR3 terminus, with the missing tail filled in from the germline J gene. The rearrangement joins TRBV7-6 to TRBJ1-2; a possible D gene is TRBD1 (6 bases). Germline CDR1 is SGHVS and CDR2 is FNYEAQ. This CDR3 has 13 amino acids. CDR3 residues: CASSLGAGEAYTF. CDR3 DNA, as far as it was read: TGTGCCAGCAGCTTAGGTGCAGGGGAGGCC.

This clone was recorded at least ten times. The CDR3 end is not reached by the read, which stops 3 residues before it; the germline J gene fills it in. The chain carries TRBV7-8 and TRBJ2-7, with 7 bases matching TRBD1. The junction had 10 bases not matched to a gene; V was cut back by 5 bases and J by 3 bases. CDR1 and CDR2 from the germline V gene are SGHVS and FQNEAQ. The CDR3 length is 15 residues. The CDR3 DNA, read in part, is TGTGCCAGCAGCCCCTCGGGACAGTTCGTCTACGAG. It is translated as CASSPSGQFVYE. The entire CDR3 protein is CASSPSGQFVYEQYF.

This clone was counted between two and nine times. Germline and junction disagree at one end, which may indicate a read error. The read is 3 residues too short to cover the CDR3 end, so that end is filled in from the germline J gene. The sample has other DNA sequences that encode this CDR3 too. The V gene is TRBV5-1, the J gene TRBJ1-3; D is perhaps TRBD1 (6 bases). Germline CDR1 SGHRS, CDR2 YFSETQ. The CDR3 has 15 amino acids. The part of the CDR3 DNA that was read is TGCGCCAGCAGCTACGAGGGGGTCTCTGGAAACACG. It is translated as CASSYEGVSGNT. From start to end, the CDR3 is CASSYEGVSGNTIYF.